The rows below give T cell receptor beta chains drawn from one sample of a study of regulatory T cells in long-lasting Graves disease. TCRdb re-called the multiplex PCR reads with MiXCR, one entry per CDR3 protein. The data hold 250,000 or so distinct CDR3 sequences, with around 21% observed a single time. The source material was peripheral blood mononuclear cells (PBMCs), sampled at new diagnosis, from a patient treated with antithyroid drugs. The source of these receptors is a female donor with Graves disease. Both conserved end residues are part of each CDR3. D genes are given only for firm matches. For some rows the clone size is stated as once, few or many, or as a class when expanded; others skip it.

TRBD1,TRBV29-1,17,TRBJ1-2,many,TGCAGCGTTGAACCCCTCGGACAGGCGGGTGACGACTATGGCTACACCTTC,CSVEPLGQAGDDYGYTF
TRBD2,TRBV30,14,TRBJ2-7,NA,TGTGCCTGGGGCCCCCCTAGCGGGACGTACGAGCAGTACTTC,CAWGPPSGTYEQYF
TRBD2,TRBV20-1,15,TRBJ2-1,many,TGCAGTGCTAGAGAACCAGCGGGGGGGAACAATGAGCAGTTCTTC,CSAREPAGGNNEQFF
NA,TRBV5-1,16,TRBJ1-1,NA,TGCGCCAGCAGCTCGAGGGCCTCTGGTGGGAACACTGAAGCTTTCTTT,CASSSRASGGNTEAFF
TRBD2,TRBV9,13,TRBJ2-5,many,TGTGCCAGCAGCGTAGCCGGGAGGGAGACCCAGTACTTC,CASSVAGRETQYF
TRBD2,TRBV6-2/TRBV6-3,21,TRBJ2-1,many,TGTGCCAGCAGCCGTCCCGGGACACAAACCTCACTAGCGGGAGGGATCGGTGAGCAGTTCTTC,CASSRPGTQTSLAGGIGEQFF
NA,TRBV6-2/TRBV6-3,16,TRBJ2-2,many,TGTGCCAGCAGTTCCCGGAGGGGGCGGTTCACCGGGGAGCTGTTTTTT,CASSSRRGRFTGELFF
TRBD2,TRBV5-6,15,TRBJ2-2,many,TGTGCCAGCAGCCGACTAGCGGGGGAGTCCGGGGAGCTGTTTTTT,CASSRLAGESGELFF
NA,TRBV7-9,12,TRBJ1-4,many,TGTGCCAGCAGCATACAGTTTGCGGAACTGTTTTTT,CASSIQFAELFF
NA,TRBV6-2/TRBV6-3,16,TRBJ2-1,many,TGTGCCAGCACCCCCGAGCCGACAGCACCCTACAATGAGCAGTTCTTC,CASTPEPTAPYNEQFF
NA,TRBV9,13,TRBJ2-5,NA,TGTGCCAGCAGCGTAGTCGGGGAAGAGACCCAGTACTTC,CASSVVGEETQYF
TRBD2,TRBV7-3,14,TRBJ2-1,many,TGTGCCACTCGGACTAGCGGGCGCGACAATGAGCAGTTCTTC,CATRTSGRDNEQFF
NA,TRBV5-1,14,TRBJ1-1,many,TGCGCCAGCAGCGGGACATTGGGAAACACTGAAGCTTTCTTT,CASSGTLGNTEAFF
TRBD2,TRBV9,16,TRBJ2-3,many,TGTGCCAGCAGCGCCGGACTAGCGCAGAGCACAGATACGCAGTATTTT,CASSAGLAQSTDTQYF
NA,TRBV28,14,TRBJ2-5,many,TGTGCCAGCAGTTTATTGGAGTTGGGAGAGACCCAGTACTTC,CASSLLELGETQYF
NA,TRBV7-2,15,TRBJ2-6,many,TGTGCCAGCAGCTCTGCCCGCTCTGGGGCCAACGTCCTGACTTTC,CASSSARSGANVLTF
NA,TRBV18,14,TRBJ2-7,many,TGTGCCAGCTCACCGGGGAGGCCGGACTACGAGCAGTACTTC,CASSPGRPDYEQYF
TRBD2,TRBV7-2,16,TRBJ2-1,many,TGTGCCAGCAGCTCTCACTCAACTAGCGGGTACAATGAGCAGTTCTTC,CASSSHSTSGYNEQFF
NA,TRBV20-1,13,TRBJ1-4,NA,TGCAGTGCTGCGGAACAGCCTAATGAAAAACTGTTTTTT,CSAAEQPNEKLFF
NA,TRBV11-3,11,TRBJ2-1,many,TGTGCCAGCAGCCCAGGGACTCTGCAGTTCTTC,CASSPGTLQFF
NA,TRBV7-2,14,TRBJ2-5,many,TGTGCCAGCAGCTTCATAGCGAGGTCGGAGACCCAGTACTTC,CASSFIARSETQYF
TRBD1,TRBV6-2/TRBV6-3,15,TRBJ2-5,few,TGTGCCAGCAGCCCGGGACAGCAAATACAAGAGACCCAGTACTTC,CASSPGQQIQETQYF
NA,TRBV14,16,TRBJ1-1,NA,TGTGCCAGCAGCCAAAGGGGGGCAGGGAGGAACACTGAAGCTTTCTTT,CASSQRGAGRNTEAFF
TRBD1,TRBV18,16,TRBJ2-3,many,TGTGCCAGCTCACCGCGACAGGGGGCAGGCACAGATACGCAGTATTTT,CASSPRQGAGTDTQYF
NA,TRBV3-1,11,TRBJ2-3,many,TGTGCCAGCAGCATGAGAGATACGCAGTATTTT,CASSMRDTQYF
TRBD2,TRBV6-1,15,TRBJ2-7,many,TGTGCCAGCAGGTTAGCGGGGAGGAGCTCCTACGAGCAGTACTTC,CASRLAGRSSYEQYF
TRBD1,TRBV11-2,14,TRBJ2-1,many,TGTGCCAGCAGCTATACGGGACAGGGGGGCGAGCAGTTCTTC,CASSYTGQGGEQFF
NA,TRBV6-5,13,TRBJ1-5,many,TGTGCCAGCAGTTACGCGGGGAATCAGCCCCAGCATTTT,CASSYAGNQPQHF
NA,TRBV3-1,13,TRBJ1-1,NA,TGTGCCAGCAGCCCAAGGTGGAACACTGAAGCTTTCTTT,CASSPRWNTEAFF
NA,TRBV27,15,TRBJ2-5,few,TGTGCCAGCAGTTTTCCTCGGGACAAGGGTGAGACCCAGTACTTC,CASSFPRDKGETQYF
NA,TRBV7-2,15,TRBJ2-7,many,TGTGCCAGCAGTCGGGACAACCAAAACTTCTACGAGCAGTACTTC,CASSRDNQNFYEQYF
NA,TRBV30,13,TRBJ2-7,many,NA,CAWGMGTSGIEYF
NA,TRBV2,11,TRBJ2-1,many,TGTGCCAGCAGATCGACTGGGAGCAGGTTCTTC,CASRSTGSRFF
NA,TRBV12-3/TRBV12-4,13,TRBJ1-6,NA,TGTGCCAGCAGTCTGGGCCGGCCCTCACCCCTCCACTTT,CASSLGRPSPLHF
NA,TRBV24-1,15,TRBJ2-5,many,TGTGCCACCGGGTCCCGGGACCACACTCAAGAGACCCAGTACTTC,CATGSRDHTQETQYF
NA,TRBV6-2/TRBV6-3,14,TRBJ2-5,many,TGTGCCAGCAGTTACGTGGGCAGCCAAGAGACCCAGTACTTC,CASSYVGSQETQYF